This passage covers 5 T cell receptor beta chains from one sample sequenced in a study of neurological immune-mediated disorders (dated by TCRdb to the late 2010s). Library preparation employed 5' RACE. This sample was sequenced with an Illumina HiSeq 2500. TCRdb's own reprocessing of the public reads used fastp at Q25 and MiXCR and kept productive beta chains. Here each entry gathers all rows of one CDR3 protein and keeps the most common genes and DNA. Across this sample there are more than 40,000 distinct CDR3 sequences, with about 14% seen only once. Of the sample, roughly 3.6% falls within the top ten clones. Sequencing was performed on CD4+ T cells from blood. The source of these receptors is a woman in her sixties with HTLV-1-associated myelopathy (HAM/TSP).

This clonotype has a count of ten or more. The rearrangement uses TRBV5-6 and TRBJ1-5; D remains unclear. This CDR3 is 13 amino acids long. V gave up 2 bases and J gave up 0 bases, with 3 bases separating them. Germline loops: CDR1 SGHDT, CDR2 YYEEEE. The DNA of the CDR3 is TGTGCCAGCAGCTTTTATAGCAATCAGCCCCAGCATTTT. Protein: CASSFYSNQPQHF.

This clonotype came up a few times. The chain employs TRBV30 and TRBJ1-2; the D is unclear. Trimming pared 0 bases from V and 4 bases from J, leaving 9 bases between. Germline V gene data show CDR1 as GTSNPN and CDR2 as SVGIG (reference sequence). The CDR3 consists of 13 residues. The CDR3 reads CAWSVSGLYGYTF. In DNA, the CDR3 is TGTGCCTGGAGTGTATCCGGGCTCTATGGCTACACCTTC.

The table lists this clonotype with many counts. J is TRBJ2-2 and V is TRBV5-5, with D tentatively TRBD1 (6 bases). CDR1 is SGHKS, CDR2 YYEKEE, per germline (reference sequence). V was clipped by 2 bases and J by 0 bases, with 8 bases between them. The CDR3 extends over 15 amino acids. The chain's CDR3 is CASSFGTTNTGELFF. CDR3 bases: TGTGCCAGCAGCTTTGGGACAACGAACACCGGGGAGCTGTTTTTT.

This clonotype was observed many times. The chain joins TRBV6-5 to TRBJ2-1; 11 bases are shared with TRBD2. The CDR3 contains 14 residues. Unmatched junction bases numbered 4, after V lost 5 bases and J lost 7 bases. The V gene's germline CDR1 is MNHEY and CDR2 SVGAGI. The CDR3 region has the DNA TGTGCCAGCAGTCCTAGCGGGGGGTGGAATGAGCAGTTCTTC. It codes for CASSPSGGWNEQFF.

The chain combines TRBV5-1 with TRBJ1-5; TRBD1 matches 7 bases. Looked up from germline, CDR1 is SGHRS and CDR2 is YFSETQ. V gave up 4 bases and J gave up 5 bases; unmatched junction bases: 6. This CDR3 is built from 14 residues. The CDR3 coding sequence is TGCGCCAGCAGCCCCGGGACAGAAGATCAGCCCCAGCATTTT. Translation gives CASSPGTEDQPQHF.